The TCR beta chain under discussion was sequenced for a study of blood T cell repertoires in COVID-19 (TCRdb year 2020). With respect to the entire study: Collaborator samples came from the United States, Italy and Spain and covered acute and convalescent phases of COVID-19. Deeply sampled blood TCRbeta repertoires from subjects exposed to, actively infected with, or recovered from COVID-19 were included in the dataset. The repertoires were released in a freely available public database intended as a resource for research on the immune response to SARS-CoV-2. Sample metadata almost always included a de-identified subject ID, COVID-19 status, age in years and sex. The samples were drawn from the first 160 participants of the ongoing ImmuneRACE study and from 1,200 or so subjects provided by 6 global collaborators. The prospective study material was composed of cDNA or gDNA derived from T cells, B-cell-depleted T cells, or PBMCs. Where available, HLA class I and class II types were taken from metadata supplied by the sample provider and were not determined by assay-based typing. Study-level results and caveats: The amount of clinical and demographic metadata varied by source and participant and was provided uncurated.

Relative to germline, V is missing 5 bases and J is missing 1 base, with 28 bases of the junction outside any gene match. The cysteine opens and the phenylalanine closes a CDR3 of 24 amino acids. Kept here is only the CDR3 DNA, which spans 72 bases and is read in frame from base 1. Via the germline V gene, CDR1 is SGHVS and CDR2 FQNEAQ. TCRbeta CDR3 regions were amplified from genomic DNA by means of the immunoSEQ Assay, a bias-controlled multiplex PCR. The authors processed their data as follows. Within the assay, amplification of reference gene primers was used to estimate how many nucleated cells each sample contained. Sequence reads were collapsed and filtered to measure the absolute abundance of every unique TCRbeta CDR3 rearrangement. For each sample, productive Simpson clonality was calculated by taking the square root of Simpson's diversity index across productive rearrangements. The immuneACCESS repertoire file appears here via TCRdb, limited to in-frame rearrangements. These files lack a portion of the clones; in checked studies, under half of the deficit traces to unresolved V genes, and the cause of the others is not known. V and J calls and clone size follow that table, whereas D and trimming were derived from the DNA. This sample has almost 55,000 clones in its table, and just over 85% of those were observed once. The top ten clones comprise 25% to 30% of the sample.

Each collaborating institution followed its own protocols to collect whole blood in K2EDTA tubes. For TCRbeta analysis, collaborator samples were shipped as frozen whole blood, as isolated PBMCs, or as DNA extracted from either sample type. As for this clone: Its target antigen remains unknown. Base qualities are missing; no much larger clone stands one base away.

The sample consisted of peripheral blood. The sequence was obtained from a human donor in a cohort sampled during active COVID-19. The V and J genes are TRBV7-8 and TRBJ2-7, with TRBD2 identical over 14 junction bases. This receptor carries the CDR3 CASSRNSPQSPGLAGVGRSYEQYF. The sequenced DNA: TGTGCCAGCAGCCGTAATAGTCCACAGAGTCCGGGACTAGCGGGAGTTGGTCGTTCCTACGAGCAGTACTTC.